This paragraph reports one T cell receptor beta chain. A linear amplification protocol produced the TCR libraries from 500 ng of total RNA. A single record per CDR3 protein comes from TCRdb applying MiXCR to the reads. The profile covers approximately 180,000 distinct CDR3 sequences, with over 60% appearing a single time and about 2.1% taken by the ten largest. The data originate from a study of healthy donors' naive CD4 and CD8 T cells. V was pared by 2 bases and J by 8 bases, with 15 bases between. Germline assignment: CDR1 KGHSH and CDR2 LQKENI. CDR3 length: 14 residues. J is TRBJ1-2 and V is TRBV18, with a possible D match to TRBD1 (6 bases). This TCR came from a pool of human donors in good health; the sample pools cells from several healthy donors. Specimen: naive CD4+ and CD8+ T cells sorted from blood, pooled from several donors. CDR3 DNA: TGTGCCAGCTCACCAGGGGACGGGGGCTTAGGCTACACCTTC. This encodes CASSPGDGGLGYTF.